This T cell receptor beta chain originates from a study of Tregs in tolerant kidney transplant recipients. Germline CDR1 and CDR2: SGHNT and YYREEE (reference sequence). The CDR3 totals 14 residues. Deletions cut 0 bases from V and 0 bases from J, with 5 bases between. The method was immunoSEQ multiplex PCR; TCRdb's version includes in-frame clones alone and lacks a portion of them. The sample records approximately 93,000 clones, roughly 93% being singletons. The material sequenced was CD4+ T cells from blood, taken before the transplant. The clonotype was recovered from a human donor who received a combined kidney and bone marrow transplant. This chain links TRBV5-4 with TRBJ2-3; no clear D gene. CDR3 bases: TGTGCCAGCAGCTTGGCATTGAGCACAGATACGCAGTATTTT. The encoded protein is CASSLALSTDTQYF.